The present T cell receptor (beta chain) was sequenced within a study of T cells after yellow fever vaccination. General observations from the study: Among primary-vaccination clones, most reappeared after the booster, at 96% for CD4 and roughly 88% for CD8.

In this sample, this clonotype turned up many times. Its antigen is unknown. It was through 5'RACE template switching that TCR cDNA was made, with a universal primer site and UMIs added. TCRdb reprocessed the 5' RACE reads via MiXCR and lists one record per CDR3 protein. Here the sample spans under 400,000 distinct CDR3 sequences, roughly an eighth being singletons. V was clipped by 5 bases and J by 9 bases, with 19 bases between them. The CDR3 loop spans 14 amino acids. Germline CDR1 reads SGHTA; CDR2 reads FQGNSA. This clonotype was obtained from a man between 18 and 35 years old who received the YFV17D yellow fever vaccine. Sequenced here: CD4+ T cells sorted from PBMCs, sampled 15 days after the yellow fever booster vaccination. The chain joins TRBV7-2 to TRBJ2-5; a weak D match, TRBD1 (5 bases). CDR3: CASSQQQAARSQYF. CDR3 in DNA: TGTGCCAGCAGCCAACAACAGGCGGCGAGATCCCAGTACTTC.